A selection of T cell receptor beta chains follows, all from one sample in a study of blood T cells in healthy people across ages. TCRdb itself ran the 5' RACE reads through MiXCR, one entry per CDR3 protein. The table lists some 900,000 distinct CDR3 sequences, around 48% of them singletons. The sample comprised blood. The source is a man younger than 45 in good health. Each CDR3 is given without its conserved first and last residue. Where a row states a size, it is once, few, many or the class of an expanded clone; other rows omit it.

ASGAYERNEQY . TRBJ2-5 11 TRBV29-1
SVQTVWNTEAF . TRBJ1-1 11 TRBV29-1
ASNPGSIGHNEQF . TRBJ2-1 13 TRBV12-3/TRBV12-4
ASSPQPGLAAYNEQF . TRBJ2-1 15 TRBV12-3/TRBV12-4
ASSQSGGLLF many TRBJ1-4 10 TRBV3-1
ASSLRGGRYSPLH . TRBJ1-6 13 TRBV28
SAPVGDTQY . TRBJ2-3 9 TRBV29-1
ACRGAGDYNEQF . TRBJ2-1 12 TRBV30
ASSNTRRLEGTDTQY few TRBJ2-3 15 TRBV6-2/TRBV6-3
ASSLGLGGNQPQH few TRBJ1-5 13 TRBV5-8
ASSLRGEDNGQF . TRBJ2-1 12 TRBV11-2
AISEGGTGKETQY . TRBJ2-5 13 TRBV10-3
ASRTSGDSYNEQF few TRBJ2-1 13 TRBV5-1
ASIPNEQF few TRBJ2-1 8 TRBV7-9
ASSELQGHGYT . TRBJ1-2 11 TRBV6-1